One and the same sample provided the 18 T cell receptor beta chains below, sequenced in a study of cytomegalovirus exposure and HLA in healthy donors. The PCR contained 60 Vbeta and 13 Jbeta primers. Measured with immunoSEQ multiplex PCR; TCRdb has only the in-frame clones, and not every one. Seen in this sample are 150,000 to 200,000 clones; the ten most common clones hold roughly 1.3%. The sequencing input was PBMCs. All receptors come from a woman in her fifties or sixties in good health and CMV-seronegative.

The genes are TRBV23-1 and TRBJ2-7; D is perhaps TRBD1 (6 bases). TRBV23-1 carries the ORF label, with uncertain function. The V end lost 4 bases, the J end lost 3 bases, and 19 bases lay between the germline ends. The CDR3 is 16 amino acids. CDR3 protein: CASSPNIPGHSYEQYF. CDR3 sequence (DNA): TGCGCCAGCAGTCCCAATATCCCGGGACATAGCTACGAGCAGTACTTC.

This chain uses TRBV5-1 with TRBJ2-1; a possible D gene is TRBD2 (6 bases). The germline V gene encodes CDR1 SGHRS and CDR2 YFSETQ. This CDR3 is 13 amino acids long. The V and J ends lost 4 bases and 4 bases respectively, with 9 bases between them. For the CDR3, the DNA is TGCGCCAGCAGCCGGGACTTGTACAATGAGCAGTTCTTC. This gives the protein CASSRDLYNEQFF.

Of note for this clone: One junction end does not reproduce the germline sequence, and a read error may be involved. The chain has TRBV5-1 and TRBJ2-7; TRBD1 is a possible D gene (6 bases). The germline gives CDR1 SGHRS, CDR2 YFSETQ. The CDR3 is made up of 14 amino acids. The CDR3 DNA sequence: TGCGCCAGCAGCCCCCCCGACAGGATCTACGAACAGTACTTC. It translates to CASSPPDRIYEQYF.

The rearrangement uses TRBV7-9 and TRBJ1-1; no firm D call. From germline, CDR1 is SEHNR and CDR2 FQNEAQ (reference sequence). The CDR3 runs 12 residues. Trimming shortened V by 5 bases and J by 4 bases, and 8 bases separated the two germline ends. The CDR3 DNA sequence: TGTGCCAGCAGCCCCCTAGCCACTGAAGCTTTCTTT. As protein: CASSPLATEAFF.

The chain uses TRBV4-2 and TRBJ2-1, with 8 bases fitting TRBD1. V lost 0 bases and J lost 7; bases outside the gene matches: 8. CDR3 size: 16 residues. CDR1 and CDR2 (germline): LGHNA, YNFKEQ. CDR3 sequence reads: CASSQDAGGFTNEQFF. CDR3 nucleotides: TGTGCCAGCAGCCAAGATGCAGGGGGCTTTACGAATGAGCAGTTCTTC.

Concerning this clone: Within the sample, other DNA sequences also encode this same CDR3. The V call is TRBV6-6, the J call TRBJ1-6, with 9 bases matching TRBD1. The CDR3 spans 16 residues. Germline V gene data show CDR1 as MNHNY and CDR2 as SVGAGI (reference sequence). Trimming at V came to 6 bases and at J to 3 bases, leaving 6 bases not matched to a gene. CDR3 loop: CASSNTGGGYNSPLHF. The CDR3, as DNA: TGTGCCAGCAGCAACACAGGGGGCGGCTATAATTCACCCCTCCACTTT.

The chain has TRBV20-1 and TRBJ2-3; no firm D call. The V and J ends lost 5 bases and 5 bases respectively, with 5 bases between them. This CDR3 is 10 amino acids long. The germline CDR1 and CDR2 sequences are DFQATT and SNEGSKA (reference sequence). Here the CDR3 reads CSAELDTQYF. CDR3 bases: TGCAGTGCTGAGCTAGATACGCAGTATTTT.

About this clone: The sample carries other DNA sequences with the same CDR3. The chain employs TRBV4-1 and TRBJ2-3; 10 bases match TRBD1. Per germline, CDR1 MGHRA and CDR2 YSYEKL. The CDR3 is made up of 15 amino acids. V was clipped by 4 bases and J by 6 bases; unmatched bases: 7. CDR3 bases: TGCGCCAGCAGCCTCGACAGGGGGCGGCTGGATACGCAGTATTTT. Its translation is CASSLDRGRLDTQYF.

V usage is TRBV18 and J usage is TRBJ2-7, with D perhaps TRBD2 (5 bases). This CDR3 comprises 15 residues. Germline CDR1 reads KGHSH; CDR2 reads LQKENI. V lost 6 bases, J lost 1 base, and 16 bases lay in between. The CDR3 DNA reads as TGTGCCAGCTCTCCCTTTAGCGCGGCTTCCTACGAGCAGTACTTC. Translation gives CASSPFSAASYEQYF.

The V and J genes are TRBV29-1 and TRBJ2-1; D gene uncertain. The germline gives CDR1 SQVTM, CDR2 ANQGSEA. There are 16 residues in the CDR3. Between the trimmed V and J ends, which lost 0 bases and 1 base, there was a span of 13 bases. CDR3 sequence (DNA): TGCAGCGTTGAAGATCGTCGCGGTGGGTCCTACAATGAGCAGTTCTTC. It codes for CSVEDRRGGSYNEQFF.

J is TRBJ2-2 and V is TRBV7-2, with D possibly being TRBD2 (5 bases). The V and J ends lost 2 bases and 7 bases respectively, with 8 bases between them. The CDR3 runs to 13 residues. Per germline, CDR1 SGHTA and CDR2 FQGNSA. DNA for the CDR3: TGTGCCAGCAGCTTACTTCGGGGCGGGGAGCTGTTTTTT. This gives the protein CASSLLRGGELFF.

J is TRBJ1-5 and V is TRBV7-8; no definite D call. Germline values: CDR1 SGHVS, CDR2 FQNEAQ. The CDR3 is made up of 14 amino acids. V was cut by 1 base and J by 5 bases, with 9 bases left in between. The CDR3 reads CASSLEEDYQPQHF. In DNA, the CDR3 is TGTGCCAGCAGCTTAGAGGAGGATTATCAGCCCCAGCATTTT.

The chain links TRBV7-2 to TRBJ2-2; 14 nucleotides agree with TRBD2. V gave up 1 base and J gave up 6 bases; unmatched junction bases: 7. CDR3 length: 18 amino acids. CDR1 SGHTA and CDR2 FQGNSA come from the germline V gene. The CDR3 coding sequence is TGTGCCAGCAGCTTAGTCCCGACTAGCGGGGGGGCTCCCGGGGAGCTGTTTTTT. The encoded protein is CASSLVPTSGGAPGELFF.

J is TRBJ1-5 and V is TRBV19; 9 bases are a match to TRBD1. The germline V gene encodes CDR1 LNHDA and CDR2 SQIVND (reference sequence). After removal of 2 bases from V and 6 bases from J, the junction contained 14 bases not matched to a gene. This CDR3 contains 18 residues. CDR3 residues: CASSILGTGMFLGQPQHF. Written as DNA, the CDR3 is TGTGCCAGTAGTATATTAGGGACAGGGATGTTCTTAGGTCAGCCCCAGCATTTT.

The chain links TRBV29-1 to TRBJ2-7, with a tentative D call TRBD1 (6 bases). This CDR3 region has 13 residues. V lost 3 bases to trimming and J lost 3 bases, with 12 bases between them. Germline V gene sequence: CDR1 SQVTM, CDR2 ANQGSEA. The CDR3 nucleotides are TGCAGCGTTGAGGGACAAGCCAACTACGAGCAGTACTTC. This encodes CSVEGQANYEQYF.

The chain uses TRBV7-9 and TRBJ1-6; perhaps TRBD1 as D (6 bases). CDR1 and CDR2 from the germline V gene are SEHNR and FQNEAQ (reference sequence). The CDR3 sequence is 13 residues long. The V end lost 1 base, the J end lost 9 bases, and 7 bases lay between the germline ends. The CDR3 loop is CASSLDRASPLHF. DNA of the CDR3: TGTGCCAGCAGCTTAGACAGGGCTTCACCCCTCCACTTT. Using reference TRBV7-9 and TRBJ1-6 for the parts outside the CDR3, the full variable domain is DTGVSQNPRHKITKRGQNVTFRCDPISEHNRLYWYRQTLGQGPEFLTYFQNEAQLEKSRLLSDRFSAERPKGSFSTLEIQRTEQGDSAMYLCASSLDRASPLHFGNGTRLTVT.

The J gene is TRBJ1-5, the V gene TRBV19; D may be TRBD1 (6 bases). The CDR3 runs 13 residues. Germline-derived CDR1 and CDR2 are LNHDA and SQIVND (reference sequence). V shed 6 bases and J shed 3 bases, with 9 bases lying between them. CDR3 coding DNA: TGTGCCAGTAGAGGACAGCTCAATCAGCCCCAGCATTTT. It encodes CASRGQLNQPQHF.

The CDR3 DNA follows: TGCGCCAGCAGCTTGGGGGGGGACGGAACTAGGAATGAGCAGTTCTTC. Its translation is CASSLGGDGTRNEQFF. V is TRBV5-1 and J is TRBJ2-1, with D possibly being TRBD2 (6 bases). Germline CDR1 is SGHRS and CDR2 is YFSETQ. Trimming took off 0 bases at V and 7 bases at J, with 17 bases between the two ends. This CDR3 comprises 16 residues.